These 22 T cell receptor beta chains share one sample of origin, sequenced in a study of shared clonotypes between healthy human individuals. The repertoire was sequenced with immunoSEQ multiplex PCR; TCRdb's copy has only in-frame clones and lacks some. The table has over a million clones, 95% to 97% seen once; the top ten hold roughly 1.2%. Sequencing used naive CD4+ T cells sorted from blood. Subset noted: CD45RA+ positively selected. The receptors stem from a man aged 30 to 45 in good health.

Note on this clone: Other nucleotide sequences in the sample specify the same CDR3. The chain combines TRBV10-3 with TRBJ2-5; no firm D call. The V gene's germline CDR1 is ENHRY and CDR2 SYGVKD. The CDR3 contains 12 residues. V lost 1 base, J lost 0 bases, and 0 bases lay in between. The CDR3 bases are TGTGCCATCAGTGAGTACCAAGAGACCCAGTACTTC. Translating it yields CAISEYQETQYF.

Only one count was recorded for this clone. The chain uses TRBV6-1 and TRBJ2-3; D gene uncertain. Germline values: CDR1 MNHNS, CDR2 SASEGT. The CDR3 totals 14 residues. V was cut by 3 bases and J by 6 bases, with 13 bases left in between. The CDR3 sequence: CASSDLQKEDTQYF. The DNA of the CDR3 is TGTGCCAGCAGTGATCTCCAGAAGGAGGATACGCAGTATTTT.

Of note for this clone: One junction end does not reproduce the germline sequence, and a read error may be involved. The rearrangement joins TRBV2 to TRBJ2-1; TRBD2 matches 9 bases. The CDR3 spans 11 residues. Per the germline V gene, CDR1 is SNHLY and CDR2 is FYNNEI. CDR3 protein: CASREAGGQFF. The CDR3 DNA is TGTGCCAGCAGGGAAGCGGGAGGGCAGTTCTTC.

CDR3 sequence (DNA): TGTGCCAGCAGCCCCCGGGACTACAATGAGCAGTTCTTC. Its protein is CASSPRDYNEQFF. The chain has TRBV7-9 and TRBJ2-1; maybe TRBD2 (5 bases). Germline CDR1 is SEHNR and CDR2 is FQNEAQ (reference sequence). The CDR3 is made up of 13 amino acids. The ends were cut back, 5 bases at V and 3 bases at J, with 8 bases in the middle.

The rearrangement links TRBV30 to TRBJ1-2; no clear D. This CDR3 is built from 11 residues. In germline, CDR1 is GTSNPN, CDR2 SVGIG (reference sequence). V lost 1 base to trimming and J lost 4 bases, with 4 bases between them. CDR3 sequence: CAWSGGYGYTF. CDR3 DNA sequence: TGTGCCTGGAGTGGGGGCTATGGCTACACCTTC. Based on the CDR3 plus reference TRBV30 and TRBJ1-2, the full variable domain is SQTIHQWPATLVQPVGSPLSLECTVEGTSNPNLYWYRQAAGRGLQLLFYSVGIGQISSEVPQNLSASRPQDRQFILSSKKLLLSDSGFYLCAWSGGYGYTFGSGTRLTVV.

V gene TRBV7-9 combines with J gene TRBJ2-2; D perhaps matches TRBD2 (5 bases). Trimming took off 2 bases at V and 4 bases at J, with 14 bases between the two ends. Germline V gene lookup returns CDR1 SEHNR and CDR2 FQNEAQ (reference sequence). The CDR3 contains 16 residues. Written as DNA, the CDR3 is TGTGCCAGCAGCTTACGGACTTCCGGCGGCACCGGGGAGCTGTTTTTT. It codes for CASSLRTSGGTGELFF.

CDR3 in amino acids: CASSESVGRYYGYTF. The CDR3 coding sequence is TGTGCCAGCAGTGAATCCGTGGGCCGCTACTATGGCTACACCTTC. The V call is TRBV6-1, the J call TRBJ1-2; no clear D. The V end was cut by 2 bases, the J end by 3 bases, with 13 bases between. The CDR3 has 15 amino acids. Germline CDR1 MNHNS, CDR2 SASEGT.

V and J are TRBV2 and TRBJ1-2; D gene ambiguous. Trimming pared 6 bases from V and 4 bases from J, leaving 6 bases between. This CDR3 has 11 amino acids. The germline V gene has CDR1 SNHLY and CDR2 FYNNEI. CDR3 amino acids: CASSQSYGYTF. CDR3 in DNA: TGTGCCAGCAGCCAGAGCTATGGCTACACCTTC.

The rearrangement links TRBV11-2 to TRBJ2-1; possibly TRBD2 for D (6 bases). From germline, CDR1 is SGHAT and CDR2 FQNNGV. V gave up 6 bases and J gave up 4 bases, with 19 bases separating them. The CDR3 sequence is 16 residues long. Written as DNA, the CDR3 is TGTGCCAGCAGACCTCTCTCTAGCGAGACGTACAATGAGCAGTTCTTC. It encodes CASRPLSSETYNEQFF.

The CDR3 DNA reads as TGTGCCAGCAGTTACGGGGGACTAGCGGGCGTCAATGAGCAGTTCTTC. This sequence encodes CASSYGGLAGVNEQFF. The chain couples TRBV6-5 to TRBJ2-1; 12 bases agree with TRBD2. V shed 2 bases and J 6 bases; nucleotides not matched to a gene: 5. Germline-derived CDR1 and CDR2 are MNHEY and SVGAGI. This CDR3 region has 16 residues.

This sequence joins TRBV13 and TRBJ1-1, with 10 nucleotides matching TRBD1. The CDR3 is made up of 12 amino acids. Trimming cost V 5 bases and J 11 bases; bases outside gene matches: 5. Germline lookup yields CDR1 PRHDT and CDR2 FYEKMQ (reference sequence). This chain's CDR3 is CASSRTGGRAFF. CDR3 nucleotide sequence: TGTGCCAGCAGCCGGACAGGGGGACGGGCTTTCTTT.

This chain uses TRBV10-1 with TRBJ2-7, with TRBD1 identical over 11 bases. In germline, CDR1 is WNHNN, CDR2 SYGVQD (reference sequence). The CDR3 covers 17 residues. V was clipped by 2 bases and J by 3 bases; unmatched bases: 9. The CDR3 coding sequence is TGCGCCAGCAGTGAGGTCCGTGGGACAGGGGGAATCTACGAGCAGTACTTC. Translated: CASSEVRGTGGIYEQYF.

V usage is TRBV27 and J usage is TRBJ2-7; unclear D gene. Trimming left V 3 bases short and J 7 bases short, with 10 bases between. This CDR3 has 12 residues. Germline CDR1 and CDR2: MNHEY and SMNVEV (reference sequence). In DNA, the CDR3 is TGTGCCAGCAGTTTGTCTCGTGGAGAGCAGTACTTC. Residues: CASSLSRGEQYF.

The chain combines TRBV19 with TRBJ1-5; 8 positions agree with TRBD1. The CDR3 loop spans 13 amino acids. V lost 4 bases and J lost 7; bases outside the gene matches: 3. Germline V CDR1 and CDR2: LNHDA, SQIVND (reference sequence). CDR3 DNA sequence: TGTGCCAGTAGTACCAGGGGGCGGCAGCCCCAGCATTTT. This gives the protein CASSTRGRQPQHF.

DNA for the CDR3: TGTGCCAGTAGTATGTTGGGTAGCAATCAGCCCCAGCATTTT. Translated: CASSMLGSNQPQHF. The chain is built from TRBV19 and TRBJ1-5, with D uncertain. Trimming pared 3 bases from V and 0 bases from J, leaving 6 bases between. Germline-derived CDR1 and CDR2 are LNHDA and SQIVND (reference sequence). The CDR3 is 14 amino acids.

The rearrangement links TRBV7-9 to TRBJ2-4; TRBD2 matches at 11 bases. The CDR3 contains 13 residues. Germline loops: CDR1 SEHNR, CDR2 FQNEAQ (reference sequence). V lost 5 bases to trimming and J lost 15 bases; unmatched junction nucleotides: 9. CDR3 nucleotides: TGTGCCAGCAGCGAGTACCTAGCGGGAGGATCGTACTTC. As protein: CASSEYLAGGSYF.

The chain recombines TRBV28 with TRBJ2-5; 9 bases line up with TRBD1. V was clipped by 7 bases and J by 6 bases; unmatched bases: 9. There are 14 residues in the CDR3. CDR1 and CDR2 (germline): MDHEN, SYDVKM. The CDR3 sequence: CASKETGGGKTQYF. DNA of the CDR3: TGTGCCAGCAAAGAAACAGGGGGCGGGAAGACCCAGTACTTC.

The chain's CDR3 is CASSAYSTGANVLTF. The CDR3 bases are TGTGCCAGCAGTGCCTACAGTACGGGGGCCAACGTCCTGACTTTC. V gene TRBV2 combines with J gene TRBJ2-6; D unclear. The germline V and J ends were trimmed by 4 bases and 4 bases, with 11 bases remaining between them. Germline CDR1 and CDR2: SNHLY and FYNNEI. CDR3 length equals 15 residues.

A word on this clone: This specimen includes other DNA sequences encoding the same CDR3. Written as DNA, the CDR3 is TGCGCCAGCAGCTTGCCGCAAGAGACCCAGTACTTC. This translates into CASSLPQETQYF. The chain joins TRBV5-1 to TRBJ2-5; unclear D gene. There are 12 residues in the CDR3. V was cut by 1 base and J by 2 bases, with 3 bases left in between. Per the germline V gene, CDR1 is SGHRS and CDR2 is YFSETQ.

The rearrangement uses TRBV29-1 and TRBJ2-5; perhaps TRBD2 as D (5 bases). Trimming cost V 5 bases and J 1 base, with 11 bases left between them. The CDR3 covers 13 residues. The germline gives CDR1 SQVTM, CDR2 ANQGSEA. The CDR3 loop reads CSVMLTTQETQYF. CDR3 bases: TGCAGCGTTATGTTGACTACCCAAGAGACCCAGTACTTC.

The V call is TRBV7-6, the J call TRBJ2-2, with D maybe TRBD2 (5 bases). Germline CDR1 reads SGHVS; CDR2 reads FNYEAQ. V was clipped by 5 bases and J by 2 bases, with 12 bases between them. The CDR3 consists of 15 residues. The CDR3 here is CASSLRRFNTGELFF. DNA for the CDR3: TGTGCCAGCAGCCTTCGGAGGTTTAACACCGGGGAGCTGTTTTTT. Full variable domain (outside the CDR3, taken from reference TRBV7-6 and TRBJ2-2): GAGVSQSPRYKVTKRGQDVALRCDPISGHVSLYWYRQALGQGPEFLTYFNYEAQQDKSGLPNDRFSAERPEGSISTLTIQRTEQRDSAMYRCASSLRRFNTGELFFGEGSRLTVL.

The chain employs TRBV7-3 and TRBJ2-2, with 11 bases fitting TRBD2. From germline, CDR1 is SGHTA and CDR2 FQGTGA. With 1 base clipped from V and 0 bases from J, the junction kept 4 bases outside the gene matches. The CDR3 loop spans 18 amino acids. DNA of the CDR3: TGTGCCAGCAGCTTAAGGCTAGCGGGAGGAACGAACACCGGGGAGCTGTTTTTT. Protein product: CASSLRLAGGTNTGELFF.